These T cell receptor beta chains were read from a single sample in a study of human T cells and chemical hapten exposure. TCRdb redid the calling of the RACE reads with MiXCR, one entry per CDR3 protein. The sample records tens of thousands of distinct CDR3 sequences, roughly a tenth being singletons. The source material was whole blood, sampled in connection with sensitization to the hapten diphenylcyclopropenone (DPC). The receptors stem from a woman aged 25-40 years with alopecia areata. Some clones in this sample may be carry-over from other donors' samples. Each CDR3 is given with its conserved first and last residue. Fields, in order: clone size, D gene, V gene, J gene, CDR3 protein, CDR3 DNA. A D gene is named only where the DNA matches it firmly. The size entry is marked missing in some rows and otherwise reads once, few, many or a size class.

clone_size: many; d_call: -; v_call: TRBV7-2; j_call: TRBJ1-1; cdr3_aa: CASSLEGFTEAFF; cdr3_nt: TGTGCCAGCAGCTTAGAGGGGTTCACTGAAGCTTTCTTT
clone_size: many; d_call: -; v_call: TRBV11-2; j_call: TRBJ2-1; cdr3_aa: CASSLPGLEQFF; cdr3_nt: TGTGCCAGCAGCTTACCGGGACTCGAGCAGTTCTTC
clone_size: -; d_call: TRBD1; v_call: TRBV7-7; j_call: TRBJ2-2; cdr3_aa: CASSARTGGTGELFF; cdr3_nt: TGTGCTAGCAGCGCCCGGACAGGGGGAACCGGGGAGCTGTTTTTT
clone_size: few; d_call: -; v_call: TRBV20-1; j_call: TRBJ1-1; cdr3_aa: CSARDLGGEVTEAFF; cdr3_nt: TGCAGTGCTAGAGATCTAGGGGGGGAAGTTACTGAAGCTTTCTTT
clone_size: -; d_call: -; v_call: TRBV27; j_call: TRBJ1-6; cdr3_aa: CASSLGGHSPLHF; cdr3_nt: TGTGCCAGCAGTTTAGGTGGACATTCACCCCTCCACTTT
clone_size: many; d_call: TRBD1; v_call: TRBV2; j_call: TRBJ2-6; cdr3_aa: CASSEKQGYGANVLTF; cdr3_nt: TGTGCCAGCAGTGAAAAACAGGGGTATGGGGCCAACGTCCTGACTTTC
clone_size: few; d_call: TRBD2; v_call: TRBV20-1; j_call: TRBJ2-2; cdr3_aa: CSAMTSGVRELFF; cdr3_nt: TGCAGTGCTATGACTAGCGGGGTCCGGGAGCTGTTTTTT
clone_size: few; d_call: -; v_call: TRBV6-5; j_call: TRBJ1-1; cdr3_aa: CASSPTGSGTVGAFF; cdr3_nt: TGTGCCAGCAGTCCTACGGGGTCAGGGACGGTCGGAGCTTTCTTT
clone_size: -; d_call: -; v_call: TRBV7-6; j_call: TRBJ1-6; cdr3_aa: CASSLTPQPNNSPLHF; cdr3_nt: TGTGCCAGCAGCTTAACCCCACAGCCGAATAATTCACCCCTCCACTTT
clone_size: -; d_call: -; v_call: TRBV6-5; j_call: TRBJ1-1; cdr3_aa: CASSDRGTEAFF; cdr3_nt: TGTGCCAGCAGCGATAGAGGCACTGAAGCTTTCTTT
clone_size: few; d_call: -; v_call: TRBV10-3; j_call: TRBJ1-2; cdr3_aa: CAISETDSTRGGYTF; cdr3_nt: TGTGCCATCAGTGAGACCGACTCGACAAGGGGTGGCTACACCTTC
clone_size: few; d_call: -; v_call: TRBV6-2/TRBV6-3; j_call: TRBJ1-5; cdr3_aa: CASSYSSRGGYQPQHF; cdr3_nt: TGTGCCAGCAGTTACTCTAGTCGAGGGGGGTATCAGCCCCAGCATTTT
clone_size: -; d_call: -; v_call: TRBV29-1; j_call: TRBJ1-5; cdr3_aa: CSIRDGNQPQHF; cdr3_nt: TGCAGCATCCGAGACGGCAATCAGCCCCAGCATTTT
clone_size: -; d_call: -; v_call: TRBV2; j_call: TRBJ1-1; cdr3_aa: CASVADMNTEAFF; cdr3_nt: TGTGCCAGTGTAGCAGACATGAACACTGAAGCTTTCTTT
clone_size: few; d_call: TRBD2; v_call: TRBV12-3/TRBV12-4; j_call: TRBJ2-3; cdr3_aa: CASSLVAGGDSSTDTQYF; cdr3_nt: TGTGCCAGCAGTTTAGTAGCGGGGGGCGACTCTAGCACAGATACGCAGTATTTT
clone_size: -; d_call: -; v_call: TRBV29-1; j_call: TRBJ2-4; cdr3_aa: CSVGLTAERDIQYF; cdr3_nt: TGCAGCGTTGGTTTAACAGCTGAGAGAGACATTCAGTACTTC